Following are 4 T cell receptor beta chains from one sample sequenced in a study of T cell responses to AZD1222 COVID-19 vaccine. Data came from immunoSEQ multiplex PCR; TCRdb stores just in-frame clones and leaves some out. The table shows about 180,000 clones, with about 89% occurring only once. The sequences come from peripheral blood, collected on day 0 of AZD1222 vaccination. Receptor source: an adult in good health.

In the case of this clone: The junction and the germline gene differ at one end; a read error may be behind it. V is TRBV7-7 and J is TRBJ2-7; TRBD2 matches at 14 bases. The CDR3 spans 17 residues. Germline values: CDR1 SSHAT, CDR2 FNYEAQ (reference sequence). CDR3 sequence: CASSPGLAGEVAYEQYF. DNA for the CDR3: TGTGCTAGCAGTCCGGGACTAGCGGGAGAGGTTGCCTACGAGCAGTACTTC.

The DNA for the CDR3 is TGTGCCAGCAGCCCAAACACAGGGACCGGCTACACCTTC. Its protein is CASSPNTGTGYTF. The chain links TRBV28 to TRBJ1-2, with D possibly matching TRBD1 (6 bases). V lost 6 bases, J lost 8 bases, and 16 bases lay in between. CDR3 length: 13 amino acids. Germline CDR1 reads MDHEN; CDR2 reads SYDVKM.

The genes are TRBV7-9 and TRBJ2-1, with D hard to call. The CDR3 length is 15 residues. CDR1 is SEHNR and CDR2 is FQNEAQ in the germline V gene (reference sequence). V lost 3 bases and J lost 2, with 11 bases in between. This chain's CDR3 is CASSFKGKTYNEQFF. Here the CDR3 DNA reads TGTGCCAGCAGCTTCAAGGGCAAGACCTACAATGAGCAGTTCTTC. The entire variable domain, with the rest obtained from reference TRBV7-9 and TRBJ2-1, is as follows: DTGVSQNPRHKITKRGQNVTFRCDPISEHNRLYWYRQTLGQGPEFLTYFQNEAQLEKSRLLSDRFSAERPKGSFSTLEIQRTEQGDSAMYLCASSFKGKTYNEQFFGPGTRLTVL.

The chain has TRBV3-1 (or the pseudogene TRBV3-2) and TRBJ1-3, with D unclear. The CDR3 has 13 residues. Trimming took 1 base from V and 5 from J, leaving 6 bases between them. Germline V lookup: CDR1 LGHDT, CDR2 YNNKEL (reference sequence). The DNA of the CDR3 is TGTGCCAGCAGCCAAGGAGGCAGAAACACCATATATTTT. This sequence encodes CASSQGGRNTIYF.